Listed below are T cell receptor beta chains from one sample, sequenced in a study of response to subunit inactivated influenza vaccine. TCRdb fed the RT-PCR reads into MiXCR, producing one record per CDR3 protein. The repertoire holds about 700,000 distinct CDR3 sequences, with approximately 14% as singletons. Sequenced here: PBMCs from blood, sampled roughly 13 days after vaccination. The receptors were sampled from a middle-aged man who received an inactivated influenza vaccine. Both conserved end residues are part of each CDR3. D genes are given only for firm matches. Not every row has a clone size; where given, it reads once, few, many or a size class.

d_call,clone_size,j_call,v_call,cdr3_aa,cdr3_nt
TRBD1,few,TRBJ1-2,TRBV6-5,CASSYSPWDRSNYGYTF,TGTGCCAGCAGTTACTCGCCGTGGGACAGATCTAACTATGGCTACACCTTC
TRBD1,few,TRBJ2-7,TRBV28,CASSLVGTAVTYEQYF,TGTGCCAGCAGTTTAGTGGGGACAGCGGTAACCTACGAGCAGTACTTC
-,few,TRBJ1-1,TRBV6-5,CASSYVGAGVNTEAFF,TGTGCCAGCAGTTATGTCGGGGCGGGAGTGAACACTGAAGCTTTCTTT
TRBD1,-,TRBJ2-2,TRBV7-3,CASSAPGTGGTGELFF,TGTGCCAGCAGCGCTCCCGGGACAGGGGGGACCGGGGAGCTGTTTTTT
TRBD1,-,TRBJ2-7,TRBV5-1,CASSGSPGTGTEQYF,TGCGCCAGCAGCGGGAGTCCCGGGACAGGGACCGAGCAGTACTTC
TRBD2,few,TRBJ2-1,TRBV25-1,CASSESLAGGPGSYNEQFF,TGTGCCAGCAGTGAATCCCTAGCGGGGGGACCGGGCTCCTACAATGAGCAGTTCTTC
-,-,TRBJ2-7,TRBV2,CASSEARGLSYEQYF,TGTGCCAGCAGTGAAGCGAGGGGCCTATCCTACGAGCAGTACTTC
TRBD2,few,TRBJ2-2,TRBV3-1,CASSQDRLAGGSNNTGELFF,TGTGCCAGCAGCCAAGACCGACTAGCGGGGGGGTCTAACAACACCGGGGAGCTGTTTTTT
-,-,TRBJ2-2,TRBV9,CASSVALNTGELFF,TGTGCCAGCAGCGTAGCGTTGAACACCGGGGAGCTGTTTTTT
-,many,TRBJ2-1,TRBV5-6,CASSLVGRAFF,TGTGCCAGCAGCTTAGTGGGAAGGGCGTTCTTC
-,many,TRBJ2-7,TRBV7-9,CASSLSWEQYF,TGTGCCAGCAGCTTATCGTGGGAGCAGTACTTC
-,-,TRBJ2-1,TRBV6-5,CASSYRGLSYNEQFF,TGTGCCAGCAGTTACCGGGGACTCTCCTACAATGAGCAGTTCTTC
-,few,TRBJ2-7,TRBV20-1,CSAIQTTDYEQYF,TGCAGTGCCATACAGACCACAGACTACGAGCAGTACTTC
-,few,TRBJ1-1,TRBV27,CASSRSQGNTEAFF,TGTGCCAGCAGCCGATCCCAGGGGAACACTGAAGCTTTCTTT
-,-,TRBJ2-5,TRBV7-3,CASSSRRGSGETQYF,TGTGCCAGCAGCTCCCGAAGGGGGTCCGGAGAGACCCAGTACTTC
-,-,TRBJ1-5,TRBV5-1,CASSRDGTRDQPQHF,TGCGCCAGCAGCAGGGATGGGACCCGGGATCAGCCCCAGCATTTT